The 14 T cell receptor beta chains below were found in one sample sequenced in a study of blood T cell repertoires in COVID-19. TCRdb's copy holds only in-frame clones and misses some; the assay was immunoSEQ multiplex PCR. The profile shows 300,000 or so clones, 90% to 95% of them singletons. Input material: peripheral blood. Source of these receptors: a woman in her twenties or thirties with COVID-19, enrolled during active disease.

CDR3 DNA sequence: TGTGCCAGCAGTGCGGGACTAGCGGAATCCTACGAGCAGTACTTC. As protein: CASSAGLAESYEQYF. The rearrangement joins TRBV6-1 to TRBJ2-7; 11 nucleotides line up with TRBD2. The germline V gene has CDR1 MNHNS and CDR2 SASEGT. The junction had 3 bases not matched to a gene; V was cut back by 4 bases and J by 1 base. The CDR3 loop spans 15 amino acids.

This CDR3 reads CASRRGAGEAFF. The CDR3, as DNA: TGTGCCAGCCGCAGGGGCGCTGGTGAAGCTTTCTTT. The rearrangement links TRBV19 to TRBJ1-1; D perhaps matches TRBD1 (6 bases). The CDR3 contains 12 residues. V was shortened by 9 bases and J by 7 bases, with 15 bases between the two germline ends. Germline V gene sequence: CDR1 LNHDA, CDR2 SQIVND (reference sequence).

The chain links TRBV3-1 (or the pseudogene TRBV3-2) to TRBJ2-7, with TRBD2 identical over 11 bases. After removal of 4 bases from V and 3 bases from J, the junction contained 2 bases not matched to a gene. From germline, CDR1 is LGHDT and CDR2 YNNKEL (reference sequence). CDR3 length equals 14 residues. Here the CDR3 reads CASSPTSGVYEQYF. CDR3 nucleotides: TGTGCCAGCAGCCCGACTAGCGGGGTCTACGAGCAGTACTTC.

V is TRBV5-1 and J is TRBJ2-7; 11 bases are shared with TRBD1. This CDR3 comprises 14 residues. Germline-derived CDR1 and CDR2 are SGHRS and YFSETQ. V lost 4 bases and J lost 7; bases outside the gene matches: 7. In nucleotides, the CDR3 is TGCGCCAGCAGCACTGGACAGGGGGCGGTTGAGCAGTACTTC. It is translated as CASSTGQGAVEQYF.

This chain joins TRBV10-1 and TRBJ1-3; D is ambiguous. The CDR3 is made up of 14 amino acids. The V end was cut by 3 bases, the J end by 0 bases, with 6 bases between. CDR1 and CDR2 (germline): WNHNN, SYGVQD (reference sequence). CDR3 in amino acids: CASSDMSSGNTIYF. The CDR3 DNA is TGCGCCAGCAGTGATATGAGCTCTGGAAACACCATATATTTT.

This chain joins TRBV30 and TRBJ2-6, with D uncertain. This CDR3 contains 13 residues. Germline V CDR1 and CDR2: GTSNPN, SVGIG (reference sequence). The V end was cut by 7 bases, the J end by 6 bases, with 13 bases between. The CDR3 region has the DNA TGTGCCTACCACCAGGTGGAGGCCAACGTCCTGACTTTC. It translates to CAYHQVEANVLTF.

The chain couples TRBV5-1 to TRBJ2-2, with D possibly TRBD1 on 6 matching bases. The length of the CDR3 is 15 residues. Trimming shortened V by 4 bases and J by 2 bases, and 12 bases separated the two germline ends. Germline V gene sequence: CDR1 SGHRS, CDR2 YFSETQ. The CDR3 reads CASSPGQGNTGELFF. The CDR3 DNA reads TGCGCCAGCAGCCCGGGACAAGGAAACACCGGGGAGCTGTTTTTT.

V gene TRBV19 combines with J gene TRBJ2-1; maybe TRBD2 (5 bases). The CDR3 contains 17 residues. With 0 bases removed from V and 3 bases from J, the gap between germline ends came to 15 bases. Germline CDR1 is LNHDA and CDR2 is SQIVND (reference sequence). CDR3 nucleotides: TGTGCCAGTAGTATAGATGCGGAGACTATCAGCTACAATGAGCAGTTCTTC. Its protein is CASSIDAETISYNEQFF.

The CDR3 loop reads CAWSGTSVYNEQFF. The CDR3 region has the DNA TGTGCCTGGAGCGGGACTAGCGTCTACAATGAGCAGTTCTTC. The V and J genes are TRBV30 and TRBJ2-1, with 10 bases identical to TRBD2. V lost 3 bases, J lost 3 bases, and 2 bases stayed unmatched. CDR1 and CDR2 (germline): GTSNPN, SVGIG (reference sequence). The CDR3 length is 14 residues. The variable domain in full, with the rest retrieved from reference TRBV30 and TRBJ2-1, is SQTIHQWPATLVQPVGSPLSLECTVEGTSNPNLYWYRQAAGRGLQLLFYSVGIGQISSEVPQNLSASRPQDRQFILSSKKLLLSDSGFYLCAWSGTSVYNEQFFGPGTRLTVL.

The genes are TRBV5-4 and TRBJ1-2; D unclear. The CDR3 consists of 14 residues. V dropped 5 bases and J dropped 3 bases, with 14 bases sitting between them. Germline values: CDR1 SGHNT, CDR2 YYREEE (reference sequence). The CDR3 nucleotides are TGTGCCAGCAGTTCTCGGGTCGGGGACTATGGCTACACCTTC. It specifies CASSSRVGDYGYTF.

This chain links TRBV5-1 with TRBJ1-1, with a possible D match to TRBD1 (5 bases). The CDR3 is made up of 15 amino acids. Trimming shortened V by 0 bases and J by 4 bases, and 13 bases separated the two germline ends. Looked up from germline, CDR1 is SGHRS and CDR2 is YFSETQ. The DNA for the CDR3 is TGCGCCAGCAGCTTGGCTTCCGGGGGTGGCACTGAAGCTTTCTTT. Encoded protein: CASSLASGGGTEAFF.

The V gene is TRBV28, the J gene TRBJ1-4, with TRBD1 matching over 8 bases. The CDR3 runs 12 residues. V dropped 5 bases and J dropped 12; count of bases not matched to a gene: 5. Germline V gene lookup returns CDR1 MDHEN and CDR2 SYDVKM. This CDR3 reads CASSPPGGQLFF. In nucleotides, the CDR3 is TGTGCCAGCAGTCCCCCAGGGGGCCAACTGTTTTTT.

This chain uses TRBV25-1 with TRBJ2-7, with 7 bases that match TRBD2. Germline values: CDR1 MGHDK, CDR2 SYGVNS. J was trimmed by 2 bases and V by 5 bases; bases with no gene match: 9. The CDR3 is 15 residues long. The CDR3 region is CASSSRLADPYEQYF. CDR3 DNA: TGTGCCAGCAGTAGTAGGCTAGCGGACCCCTACGAGCAGTACTTC.

The chain uses TRBV5-1 and TRBJ1-2, with D uncertain. Germline CDR1 and CDR2: SGHRS and YFSETQ. The CDR3 consists of 14 residues. Deletions cut 0 bases from V and 3 bases from J, with 9 bases between. The DNA for the CDR3 is TGCGCCAGCAGCTTGGGAGGAGTTGACTATGGCTACACCTTC. Its protein product is CASSLGGVDYGYTF.